This T cell receptor beta chain was recovered during a study of radiotherapy plus CTLA-4 blockade in lung cancer. This table comes from immunoSEQ multiplex PCR, and its TCRdb copy is limited to in-frame clones, with some not included. The sample lists some 51,000 clones, 65% to 80% occurring once. With 5 bases clipped from V and 2 bases from J, the junction kept 7 bases outside the gene matches. Germline-derived CDR1 and CDR2 are MDHEN and SYDVKM. This CDR3 spans 15 amino acids. The sequence was collected from a human donor with non-small cell lung cancer whose response to radiotherapy plus ipilimumab could not be evaluated. The chain joins TRBV28 to TRBJ1-1; 8 nucleotides agree with TRBD1. Source: peripheral blood, taken from a patient treated with radiotherapy plus ipilimumab. The CDR3 DNA reads as TGTGCCAGCAGTAGCCAGGGGGCTATAAACACTGAAGCTTTCTTT. Its protein is CASSSQGAINTEAFF.